The sequence of this T cell receptor beta chain was determined in a study of Graves' ophthalmopathy and Graves' hyperthyroidism. In the study overall: The study drew peripheral blood at initial diagnosis, before any treatment.

Disease in donors with ophthalmopathy had moderate-to-severe activity, CAS ≥3, NOSPECS ≥4 and under 3 months' duration. TCR beta CDR3 regions were amplified from RNA transcripts. Scientists carried out first-round RT-PCR using HTBI primers and then a second-round multiplex PCR. TCRdb reprocessed the multiplex PCR reads with MiXCR, giving one entry per CDR3 protein. Of around 600,000 distinct CDR3 sequences in the sample, just over 40% were seen once. This clonotype showed up just a few times. Its antigen is not known. Findings and caveats of the study: Most expanded clonotypes in thyroid above 0.001 frequency also showed up in blood.

The V end was cut by 0 bases, the J end by 0 bases, with 9 bases between. The V gene's germline CDR1 is LGHNA and CDR2 YSLEER. This CDR3 comprises 17 residues. The chain carries TRBV4-3 and TRBJ1-6; D is uncertain. The sequence was collected from an adult man with Graves' ophthalmopathy. The sequencing sample was made of peripheral blood. The CDR3 loop reads CASSQDIGRSYNSPLHF. As DNA, the CDR3 is TGCGCCAGCAGCCAAGATATAGGGCGCTCCTATAATTCACCCCTCCACTTT.